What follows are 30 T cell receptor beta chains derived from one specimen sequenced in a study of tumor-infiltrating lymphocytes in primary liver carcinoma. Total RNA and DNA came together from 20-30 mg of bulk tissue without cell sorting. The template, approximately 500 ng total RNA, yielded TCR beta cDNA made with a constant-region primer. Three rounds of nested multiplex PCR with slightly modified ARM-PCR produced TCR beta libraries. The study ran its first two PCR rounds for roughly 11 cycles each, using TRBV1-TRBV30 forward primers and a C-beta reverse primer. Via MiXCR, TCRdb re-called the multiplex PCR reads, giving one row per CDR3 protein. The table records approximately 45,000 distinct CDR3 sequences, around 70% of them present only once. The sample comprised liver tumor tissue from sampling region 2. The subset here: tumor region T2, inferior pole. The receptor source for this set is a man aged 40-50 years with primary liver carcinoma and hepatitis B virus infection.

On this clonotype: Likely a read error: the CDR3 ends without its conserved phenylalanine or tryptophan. The chain's CDR3 is CASRKGVQETYEQYL. The CDR3 nucleotides are TGTGCCAGCAGGAAGGGCGTCCAGGAAACCTACGAGCAGTACTTA. The genes are TRBV28 and TRBJ2-7; D unresolved. The CDR3 loop spans 15 amino acids. Per germline, CDR1 MDHEN and CDR2 SYDVKM. V lost 6 bases to trimming and J lost 2 bases, with 17 bases between them.

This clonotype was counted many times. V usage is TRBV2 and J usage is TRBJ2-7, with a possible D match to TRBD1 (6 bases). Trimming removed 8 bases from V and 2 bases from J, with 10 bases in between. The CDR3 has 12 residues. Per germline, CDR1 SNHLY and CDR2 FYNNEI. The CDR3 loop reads CASFRDTYEQYF. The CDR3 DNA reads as TGTGCCAGCTTTCGGGACACCTACGAGCAGTACTTC.

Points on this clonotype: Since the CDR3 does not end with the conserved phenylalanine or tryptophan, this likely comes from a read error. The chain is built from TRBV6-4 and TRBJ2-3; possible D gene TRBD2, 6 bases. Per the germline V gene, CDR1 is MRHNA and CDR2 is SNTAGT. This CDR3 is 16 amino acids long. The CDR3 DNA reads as TGTGCCAGCAGCGACTCACAGAGCGGGAGCACAGATACGCAGTATTTA. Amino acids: CASSDSQSGSTDTQYL.

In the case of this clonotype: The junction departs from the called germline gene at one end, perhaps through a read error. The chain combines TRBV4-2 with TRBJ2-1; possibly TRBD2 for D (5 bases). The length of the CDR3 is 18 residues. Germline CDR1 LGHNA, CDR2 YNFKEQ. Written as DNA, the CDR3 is TGTACCAGCAGCCAAGATTGGAGGATAGCCAGAGTCTACAATGAGCAGTTCTTC. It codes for CTSSQDWRIARVYNEQFF.

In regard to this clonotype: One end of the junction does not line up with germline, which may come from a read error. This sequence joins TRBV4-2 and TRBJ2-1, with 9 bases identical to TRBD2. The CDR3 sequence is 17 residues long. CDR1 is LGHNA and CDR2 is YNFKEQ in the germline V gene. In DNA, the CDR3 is TGTGTCAGCAGCCAAGATGTAGCGGGGGTCTCCTACAATGAGCAGTTCTTC. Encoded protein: CVSSQDVAGVSYNEQFF.

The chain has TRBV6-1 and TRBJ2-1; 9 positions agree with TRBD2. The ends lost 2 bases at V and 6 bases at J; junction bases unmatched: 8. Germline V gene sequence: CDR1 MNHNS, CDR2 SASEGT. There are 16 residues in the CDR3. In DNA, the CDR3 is TGTGCCAGCAGTGAACAGATTAGCGGGAGAACCAATGAGCAGTTCTTC. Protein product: CASSEQISGRTNEQFF.

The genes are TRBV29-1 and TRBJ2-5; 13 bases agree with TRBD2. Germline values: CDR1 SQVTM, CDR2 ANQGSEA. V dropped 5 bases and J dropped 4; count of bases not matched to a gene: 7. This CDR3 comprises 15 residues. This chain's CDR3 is CSVRTSGSQAETQYF. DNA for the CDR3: TGCAGCGTTCGGACTAGCGGGAGTCAAGCAGAGACCCAGTACTTC. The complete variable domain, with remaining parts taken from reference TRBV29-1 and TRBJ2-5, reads SAVISQKPSRDICQRGTSLTIQCQVDSQVTMMFWYRQQPGQSLTLIATANQGSEATYESGFVIDKFPISRPNLTFSTLTVSNMSPEDSSIYLCSVRTSGSQAETQYFGPGTRLLVL.

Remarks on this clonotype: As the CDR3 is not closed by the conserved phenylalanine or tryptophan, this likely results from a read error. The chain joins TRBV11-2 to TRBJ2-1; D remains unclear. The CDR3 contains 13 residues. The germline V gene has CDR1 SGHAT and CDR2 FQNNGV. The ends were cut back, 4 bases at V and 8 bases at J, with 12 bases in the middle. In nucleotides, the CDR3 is TGTGCCAGCAGCTCAGAATTATACGATGAGCAGTTCCTA. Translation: CASSSELYDEQFL.

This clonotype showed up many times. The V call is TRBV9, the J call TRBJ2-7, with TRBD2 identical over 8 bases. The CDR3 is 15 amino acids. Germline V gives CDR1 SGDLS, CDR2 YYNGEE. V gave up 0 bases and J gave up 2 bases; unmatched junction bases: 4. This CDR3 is CASSVAGLGTYEQYF. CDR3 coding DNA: TGTGCCAGCAGCGTAGCGGGACTAGGGACCTACGAGCAGTACTTC.

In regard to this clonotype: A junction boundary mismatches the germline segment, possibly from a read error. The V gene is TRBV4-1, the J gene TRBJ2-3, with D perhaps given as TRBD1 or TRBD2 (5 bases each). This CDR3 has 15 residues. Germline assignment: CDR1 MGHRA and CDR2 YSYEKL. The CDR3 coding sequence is TGTGCCAGCATCCATGGACGAGGGGGCACAGATACGCAGTATTTT. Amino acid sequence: CASIHGRGGTDTQYF.

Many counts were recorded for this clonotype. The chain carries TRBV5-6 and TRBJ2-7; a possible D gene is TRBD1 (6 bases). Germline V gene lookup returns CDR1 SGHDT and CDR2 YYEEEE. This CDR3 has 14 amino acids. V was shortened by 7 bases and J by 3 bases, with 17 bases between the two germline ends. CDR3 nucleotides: TGTGCCAGCGGGGCCACGGGACAACTCTACGAGCAGTACTTC. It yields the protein CASGATGQLYEQYF. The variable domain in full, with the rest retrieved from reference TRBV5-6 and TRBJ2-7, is DAGVTQSPTHLIKTRGQQVTLRCSPKSGHDTVSWYQQALGQGPQFIFQYYEEEERQRGNFPDRFSGHQFPNYSSELNVNALLLGDSALYLCASGATGQLYEQYFGPGTRLTVT.

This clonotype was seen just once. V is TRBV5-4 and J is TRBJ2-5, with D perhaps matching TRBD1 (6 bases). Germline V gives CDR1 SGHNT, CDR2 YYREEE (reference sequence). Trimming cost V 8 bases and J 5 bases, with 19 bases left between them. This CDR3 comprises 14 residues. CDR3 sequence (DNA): TGTGCCAGTAACCCTGGCCAAGGACAGGAGACCCAGTACTTC. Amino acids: CASNPGQGQETQYF.

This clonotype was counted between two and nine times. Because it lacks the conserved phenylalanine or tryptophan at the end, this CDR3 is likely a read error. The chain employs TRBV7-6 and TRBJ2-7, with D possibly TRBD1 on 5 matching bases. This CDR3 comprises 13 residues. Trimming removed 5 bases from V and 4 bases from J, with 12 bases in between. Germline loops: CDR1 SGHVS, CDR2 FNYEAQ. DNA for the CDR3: TGTGCCAGCAGCCCAAACCAGGGTTACGAGCAGTACCTC. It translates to CASSPNQGYEQYL.

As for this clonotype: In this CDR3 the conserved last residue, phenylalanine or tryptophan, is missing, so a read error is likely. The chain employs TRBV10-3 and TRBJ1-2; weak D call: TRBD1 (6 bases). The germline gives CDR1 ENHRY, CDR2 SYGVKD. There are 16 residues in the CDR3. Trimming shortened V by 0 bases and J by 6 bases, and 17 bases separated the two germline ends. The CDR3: CAISESTGPSAHGYTV. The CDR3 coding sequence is TGTGCCATCAGTGAGTCAACAGGGCCCTCAGCCCATGGCTACACCGTC.

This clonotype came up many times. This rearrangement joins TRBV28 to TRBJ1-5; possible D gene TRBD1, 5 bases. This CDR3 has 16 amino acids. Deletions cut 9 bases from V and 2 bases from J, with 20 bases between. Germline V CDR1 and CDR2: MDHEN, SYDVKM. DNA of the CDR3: TGTGCCAGAACGAAAGCCGGGGGGAAGGGCAATCAGCCCCAGCATTTT. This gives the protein CARTKAGGKGNQPQHF.

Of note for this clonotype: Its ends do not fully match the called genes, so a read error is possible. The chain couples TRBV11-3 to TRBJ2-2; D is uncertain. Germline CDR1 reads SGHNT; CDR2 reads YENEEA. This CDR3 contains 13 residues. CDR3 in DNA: TGTGCCACCAGCTTAGACTTCACCGTGGGGCTGTTTTTT. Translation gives CATSLDFTVGLFF.

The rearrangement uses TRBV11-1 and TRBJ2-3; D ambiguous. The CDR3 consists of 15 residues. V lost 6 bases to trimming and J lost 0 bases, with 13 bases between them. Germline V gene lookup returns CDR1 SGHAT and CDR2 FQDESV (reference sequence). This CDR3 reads CASSIPMESTDTQYF. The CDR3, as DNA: TGTGCCAGCAGTATACCGATGGAGAGCACAGATACGCAGTATTTT.

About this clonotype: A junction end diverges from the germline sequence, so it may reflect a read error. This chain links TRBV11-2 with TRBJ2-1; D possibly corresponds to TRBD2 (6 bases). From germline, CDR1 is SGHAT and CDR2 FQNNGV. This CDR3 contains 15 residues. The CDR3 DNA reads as TGTGCCAGCAGCCCCGGGACTTCTGTCTACGATGAGCAGTTCTTC. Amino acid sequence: CASSPGTSVYDEQFF.

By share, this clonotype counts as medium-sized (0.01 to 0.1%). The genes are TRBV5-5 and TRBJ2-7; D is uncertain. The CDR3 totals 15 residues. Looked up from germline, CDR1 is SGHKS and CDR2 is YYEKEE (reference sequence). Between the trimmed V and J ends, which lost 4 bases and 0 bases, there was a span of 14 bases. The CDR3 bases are TGTGCCAGCAGCCCCCGTCTGGCTAGCTCCTACGAGCAGTACTTC. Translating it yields CASSPRLASSYEQYF.

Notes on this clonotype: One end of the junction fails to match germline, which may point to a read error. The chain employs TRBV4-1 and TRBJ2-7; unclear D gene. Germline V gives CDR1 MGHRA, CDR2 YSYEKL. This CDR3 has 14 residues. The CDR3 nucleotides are TGCGACAGCAGCCGCAGTGACATAGGATACGAGCAGTACTTC. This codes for CDSSRSDIGYEQYF.

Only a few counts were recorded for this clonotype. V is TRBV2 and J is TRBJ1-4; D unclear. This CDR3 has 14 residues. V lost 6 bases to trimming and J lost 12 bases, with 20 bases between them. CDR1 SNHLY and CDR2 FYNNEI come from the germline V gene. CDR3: CASRITWTNGELFF. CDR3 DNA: TGTGCCAGCAGGATAACATGGACTAATGGAGAACTGTTTTTT.

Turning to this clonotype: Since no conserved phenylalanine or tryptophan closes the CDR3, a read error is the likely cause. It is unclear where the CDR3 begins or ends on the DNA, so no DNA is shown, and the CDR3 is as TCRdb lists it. CDR3 sequence: CASSSPAGANVLTL. The genes are TRBV28 and TRBJ2-6; the D call of TRBD1 is as the table states it, not checked on the DNA. Looked up from germline, CDR1 is MDHEN and CDR2 is SYDVKM. The CDR3 totals 14 residues, both ends included.

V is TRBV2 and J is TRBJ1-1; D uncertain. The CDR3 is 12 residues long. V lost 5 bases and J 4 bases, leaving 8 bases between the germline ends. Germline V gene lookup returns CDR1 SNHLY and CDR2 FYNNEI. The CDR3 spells CASSNECTEAFF. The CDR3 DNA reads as TGTGCCAGCAGTAACGAGTGCACTGAAGCTTTCTTT.

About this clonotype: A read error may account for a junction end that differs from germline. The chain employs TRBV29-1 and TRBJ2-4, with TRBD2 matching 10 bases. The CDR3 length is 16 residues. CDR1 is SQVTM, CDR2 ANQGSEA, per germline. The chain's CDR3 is CSARTSGTLAKSIQYF. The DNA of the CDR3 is TGCAGCGCCAGGACTAGCGGAACCCTAGCCAAAAGCATTCAGTACTTC. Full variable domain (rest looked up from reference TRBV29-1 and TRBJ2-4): SAVISQKPSRDICQRGTSLTIQCQVDSQVTMMFWYRQQPGQSLTLIATANQGSEATYESGFVIDKFPISRPNLTFSTLTVSNMSPEDSSIYLCSARTSGTLAKSIQYFGAGTRLSVL.

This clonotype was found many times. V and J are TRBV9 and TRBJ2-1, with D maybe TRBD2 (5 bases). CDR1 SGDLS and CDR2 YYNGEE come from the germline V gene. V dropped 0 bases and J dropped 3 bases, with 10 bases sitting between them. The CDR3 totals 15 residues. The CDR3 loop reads CASSVEDGGYNEQFF. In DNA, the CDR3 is TGTGCCAGCAGCGTAGAAGACGGAGGCTACAATGAGCAGTTCTTC.

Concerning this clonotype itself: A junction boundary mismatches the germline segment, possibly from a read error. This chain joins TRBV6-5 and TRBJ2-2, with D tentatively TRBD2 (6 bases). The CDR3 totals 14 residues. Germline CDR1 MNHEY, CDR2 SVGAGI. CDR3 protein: CTSSYPRKREKLFF. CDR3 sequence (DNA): TGTACCAGCAGTTACCCGAGGAAACGGGAGAAGCTGTTTTTT.

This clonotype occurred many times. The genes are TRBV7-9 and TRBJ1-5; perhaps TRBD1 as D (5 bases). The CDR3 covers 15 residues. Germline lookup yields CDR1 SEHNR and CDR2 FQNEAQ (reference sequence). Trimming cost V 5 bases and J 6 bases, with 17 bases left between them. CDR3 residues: CASSRIGGGGQPQHF. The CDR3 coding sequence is TGTGCCAGCAGCCGCATCGGGGGAGGAGGTCAGCCCCAGCATTTT.

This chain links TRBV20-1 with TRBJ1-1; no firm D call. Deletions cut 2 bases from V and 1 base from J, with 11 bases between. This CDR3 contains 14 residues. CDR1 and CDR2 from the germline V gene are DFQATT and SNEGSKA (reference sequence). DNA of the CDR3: TGCAGTGCTAGAAAACGGGGATCGAACACTGAAGCTTTCTTT. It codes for CSARKRGSNTEAFF.

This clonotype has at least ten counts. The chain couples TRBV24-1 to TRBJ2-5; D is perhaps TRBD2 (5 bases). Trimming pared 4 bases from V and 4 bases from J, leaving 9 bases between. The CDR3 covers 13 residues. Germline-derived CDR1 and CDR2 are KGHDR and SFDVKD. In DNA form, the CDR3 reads TGTGCCACCAGTGAGGATGCGGGAGAGACCCAGTACTTC. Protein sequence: CATSEDAGETQYF.

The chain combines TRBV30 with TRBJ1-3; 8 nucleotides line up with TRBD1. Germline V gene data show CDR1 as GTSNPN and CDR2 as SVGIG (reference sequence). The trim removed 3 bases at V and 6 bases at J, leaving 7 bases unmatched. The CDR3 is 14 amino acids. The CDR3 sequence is CAWRLTGGENTIYF. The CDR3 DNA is TGTGCCTGGAGGCTAACAGGGGGTGAAAACACCATATATTTT.